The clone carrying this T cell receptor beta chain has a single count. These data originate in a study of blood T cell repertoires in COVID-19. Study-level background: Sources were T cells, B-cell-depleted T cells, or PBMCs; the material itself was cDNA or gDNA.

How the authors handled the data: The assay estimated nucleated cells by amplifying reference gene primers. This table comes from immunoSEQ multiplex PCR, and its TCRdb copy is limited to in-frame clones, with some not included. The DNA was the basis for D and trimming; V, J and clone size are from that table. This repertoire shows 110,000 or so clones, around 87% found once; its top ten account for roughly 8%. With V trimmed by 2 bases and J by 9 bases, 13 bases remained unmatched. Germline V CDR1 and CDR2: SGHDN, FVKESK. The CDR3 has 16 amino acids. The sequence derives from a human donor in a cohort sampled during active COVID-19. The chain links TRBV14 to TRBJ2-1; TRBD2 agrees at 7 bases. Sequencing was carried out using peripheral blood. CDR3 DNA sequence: TGTGCCAGCAGCCAATTTTCTGGGAGGGCCGCCGCTGAGCAGTTCTTC. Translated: CASSQFSGRAAAEQFF. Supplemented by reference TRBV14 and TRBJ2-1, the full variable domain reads EAGVTQFPSHSVIEKGQTVTLRCDPISGHDNLYWYRRVMGKEIKFLLHFVKESKQDESGMPNNRFLAERTGGTYSTLKVQPAELEDSGVYFCASSQFSGRAAAEQFFGPGTRLTVL.